This T cell receptor beta chain was profiled in a study of blood T cell repertoires in COVID-19 (dated by TCRdb to 2019 to 2021). The study in broad terms: Recovered participants in ImmuneRACE Cohort 3 were defined as having two consecutive negative NP/OP PCR tests, clearance from a healthcare professional, or resolution of symptoms. Collaborator samples came from the United States, Italy and Spain and covered acute and convalescent phases of COVID-19. The prospective study material was composed of cDNA or gDNA derived from T cells, B-cell-depleted T cells, or PBMCs. Deeply sampled blood TCRbeta repertoires from subjects exposed to, actively infected with, or recovered from COVID-19 were included in the dataset. The repertoires were made available in a free public database intended to serve as a resource for research on the immune response to SARS-CoV-2. Samples came from the ongoing ImmuneRACE study (first 160 participants) plus 1,254 subjects from 6 global collaborators. A de-identified subject ID, COVID-19 status, age in years and sex were almost always included in the sample metadata. Where HLA class I and class II types were available, the types were taken from metadata supplied by the sample provider, not from assay-based typing. What the study reported, not specific to this receptor: The quantity of clinical and demographic metadata differed by source and by participant and was supplied without curation.

Comment on this clone: The specificity of this receptor is unknown. The record has no base qualities; no much larger clone is one base away.

V trim: 4 bases; J trim: 4 bases; unmatched bases: 5. Its CDR3 holds 15 amino acids, cysteine through phenylalanine. Kept here is only the CDR3 DNA, which spans 45 bases and is read in frame from base 1. Reading the germline V gene (reference sequence) gives CDR1 LGHDT and CDR2 YNNKEL. Participants in the prospective study were enrolled through a virtual design, were aged 18 to 89 years, and lived in 24 United States geographic areas. Cohort assignment in the prospective study relied on participant-reported clinical history from a screening survey and a study questionnaire. In the prospective study, whole blood, serum and a nasopharyngeal or oropharyngeal swab were collected from each participant by mobile phlebotomists. Additional blood draws and questionnaires over an approximately 2-month period could optionally be provided by prospective study participants. Before DNA extraction, prospective study blood samples were shipped either frozen or at room temperature.

The immunoSEQ Assay, a bias-controlled multiplex PCR, was used to amplify TCRbeta CDR3 regions from genomic DNA. In the original analysis: Nucleated cell counts per sample were estimated from amplification of reference gene primers within the assay. Sequence reads were collapsed and filtered to measure the absolute abundance of every unique TCRbeta CDR3 rearrangement. For each sample, productive Simpson clonality was calculated as the square root of Simpson's diversity index over productive rearrangements. TCRdb took this table from immuneACCESS and kept in-frame rearrangements with V and J called. Such tables lack part of the clones; where checked against another copy, unresolved V genes explain under half of the gap, and the rest is unexplained. The DNA was the basis for D and trimming; V, J and clone size are from that table. Recorded for this sample are 300,000 to 450,000 clones; roughly 86% of them occurred a single time. Less than 2.5% of the sample is taken by the ten largest.

The origin of this receptor is a man aged 35 to 55 in a cohort exposed to, infected with or recovered from COVID-19 (not recorded which). Recombination linked TRBV3-1 (or the pseudogene TRBV3-2) to TRBJ2-7, with 12 bases in between that match TRBD1. Sequencing input: PBMCs or T cells enriched from blood (not recorded which). The CDR3 here reads CASSPRDRGRYEQYF. The DNA sequence is as follows: TGTGCCAGCAGCCCCAGGGACAGGGGGCGGTACGAGCAGTACTTC.